This T cell receptor (beta chain) is drawn from a study of a mutant IDH1 vaccine in newly diagnosed glioma. The overall study: Initiation of the vaccine course occurred 4-6 weeks after radiotherapy alone, or alongside temozolomide cycles. There were approximately 62% males and around 40% females among treated patients, whose mean age was about 44 years. Visits designated V12 and V13 were conducted at weeks 35 and 47, respectively.

Data came from immunoSEQ multiplex PCR; TCRdb stores just in-frame clones and leaves some out. Here the sample spans roughly 52,000 clones, under 90% being singletons. As to time point: week 35, safety follow-up. Every vaccine dose comprised 300 ug of mutant IDH1 20-mer peptide plus topical imiquimod. The CDR3 totals 14 residues. Germline lookup yields CDR1 SEHNR and CDR2 FQNEAQ (reference sequence). This clone appeared a single time. What it binds is not known. A read error may produce the germline difference seen at one junction end. This TCR came from a woman younger than 35 with glioma. The rearrangement uses TRBV7-9 and TRBJ1-5, with D hard to call. The specimen comprised PBMCs, sampled from a glioma patient whose treatment included an IDH1 peptide vaccine. The CDR3 region has the DNA TGTGCCAGCAGCCCATTAGGTGGCAATCAGCCCCATCATTTT. Residues: CASSPLGGNQPHHF.